These 15 T cell receptor beta chains share one sample of origin, sequenced in a study of T cell changes during pregnancy in multiple sclerosis. Clones were read by immunoSEQ multiplex PCR, and TCRdb kept only the in-frame ones, dropping some. The sample holds more than 80,000 clones, about 90% seen once. The sample here was peripheral blood, taken before pregnancy. The source is a female donor with multiple sclerosis, enrolled in a pregnancy study.

This clone was observed once. This chain joins TRBV6-6 and TRBJ2-5; D is ambiguous. Between the trimmed V and J ends, which lost 2 bases and 4 bases, there was a span of 11 bases. The length of the CDR3 is 14 residues. The V gene's germline CDR1 is MNHNY and CDR2 SVGAGI (reference sequence). CDR3 residues: CASSYRPVGETQYF. CDR3 sequence (DNA): TGTGCCAGCAGTTACCGTCCGGTTGGAGAGACCCAGTACTTC.

The chain couples TRBV19 to TRBJ2-7; 7 bases are a match to TRBD1. The germline V gene encodes CDR1 LNHDA and CDR2 SQIVND (reference sequence). CDR3 length: 13 residues. Losses at the gene ends were 8 bases for V and 3 bases for J; bases not matched to a gene: 7. The CDR3: CASSQGTDYEQYF. The CDR3 region has the DNA TGTGCCAGTTCTCAAGGGACAGACTACGAGCAGTACTTC.

This clone was detected once. The J gene is TRBJ2-1, the V gene TRBV10-3; 13 nucleotides line up with TRBD2. V shed 2 bases and J 5 bases; nucleotides not matched to a gene: 12. The CDR3 consists of 19 residues. Looked up from germline, CDR1 is ENHRY and CDR2 is SYGVKD. The CDR3 protein is CAISEETGLAGATHNEQFF. The CDR3 DNA reads TGTGCCATCAGTGAGGAGACAGGACTAGCGGGAGCCACGCACAATGAGCAGTTCTTC.

This chain connects TRBV5-4 to TRBJ2-5, with 12 bases matching TRBD2. CDR1 and CDR2 from the germline V gene are SGHNT and YYREEE (reference sequence). With 1 base clipped from V and 9 bases from J, the junction kept 13 bases outside the gene matches. The CDR3 contains 17 residues. CDR3 protein: CASSLRLAGAPQVAQYF. DNA of the CDR3: TGTGCCAGCAGCTTGAGACTAGCGGGAGCCCCTCAGGTGGCCCAGTACTTC.

This CDR3 is CASIRSGGSSTDTQYF. The CDR3 bases are TGTGCCAGCATCAGGTCGGGGGGATCTAGCACAGATACGCAGTATTTT. The chain has TRBV2 and TRBJ2-3; 7 positions agree with TRBD2. Germline V gene sequence: CDR1 SNHLY, CDR2 FYNNEI. The CDR3 loop spans 16 amino acids. The V gene end was trimmed by 7 bases and the J gene end by 0 bases; junction bases not matched to a gene: 10.

This clone was seen just once. The V call is TRBV9, the J call TRBJ2-2; no definite D call. The length of the CDR3 is 12 residues. V was trimmed by 4 bases and J by 2 bases, leaving 3 bases between them. CDR1 and CDR2 (germline): SGDLS, YYNGEE. The CDR3 region is CASSLNTGELFF. The CDR3 DNA reads TGTGCCAGCAGCCTCAACACCGGGGAGCTGTTTTTT.

This chain uses TRBV2 with TRBJ2-2; possible D gene TRBD1, 6 bases. V lost 6 bases and J 1 base, leaving 12 bases between the germline ends. Germline CDR1 reads SNHLY; CDR2 reads FYNNEI. This CDR3 comprises 15 residues. CDR3 sequence reads: CASRRTDQNTGELFF. The CDR3 DNA follows: TGTGCCAGCAGGAGGACAGACCAGAACACCGGGGAGCTGTTTTTT.

This clone was seen more than once but under ten times. The chain joins TRBV19 to TRBJ1-1; 9 bases are a match to TRBD1. The CDR3 is made up of 15 amino acids. Trimming cost V 4 bases and J 5 bases; bases outside gene matches: 8. Germline-derived CDR1 and CDR2 are LNHDA and SQIVND (reference sequence). CDR3 protein: CASSTNRGRTTEAFF. In DNA form, the CDR3 reads TGTGCCAGTAGTACGAACAGGGGGCGCACGACTGAAGCTTTCTTT. Together with reference TRBV19 and TRBJ1-1, the CDR3 gives the full variable domain: DGGITQSPKYLFRKEGQNVTLSCEQNLNHDAMYWYRQDPGQGLRLIYYSQIVNDFQKGDIAEGYSVSREKKESFPLTVTSAQKNPTAFYLCASSTNRGRTTEAFFGQGTRLTVV.

The chain uses TRBV5-4 and TRBJ1-1; a weak D match, TRBD1 (6 bases). This CDR3 is built from 13 residues. The germline V gene has CDR1 SGHNT and CDR2 YYREEE (reference sequence). Trimming cost V 4 bases and J 8 bases, with 15 bases left between them. DNA of the CDR3: TGTGCCAGCAGCGGGGACATACGACCCGAAGCTTTCTTT. Protein sequence: CASSGDIRPEAFF.

This clone was detected a few times. The V call is TRBV5-6, the J call TRBJ2-2, with D perhaps matching TRBD1 (5 bases). CDR3 length: 14 amino acids. The germline V and J ends were trimmed by 0 bases and 4 bases, with 7 bases remaining between them. Germline V gene sequence: CDR1 SGHDT, CDR2 YYEEEE. CDR3 DNA: TGTGCCAGCAGCTTGGGGGGCGGCACCGGGGAGCTGTTTTTT. Translating it yields CASSLGGGTGELFF.

J is TRBJ1-3 and V is TRBV6-5, with a tentative D call TRBD1 (6 bases). Germline V gene data show CDR1 as MNHEY and CDR2 as SVGAGI. This CDR3 has 16 amino acids. Trimming left V 4 bases short and J 0 bases short, with 13 bases between. Here the CDR3 reads CASSFAQGLSGNTIYF. For the CDR3, the DNA is TGTGCCAGCAGTTTCGCTCAGGGGCTCTCTGGAAACACCATATATTTT.

A few counts support this clone. The chain has TRBV6-6 and TRBJ1-1; no definite D call. Trimming stripped 5 bases from V and 5 bases from J, with 9 bases between. CDR1 and CDR2 (germline): MNHNY, SVGAGI (reference sequence). This CDR3 is built from 12 residues. CDR3 nucleotides: TGTGCCAGCAGTGCACTTAAAACTGAAGCTTTCTTT. Protein sequence: CASSALKTEAFF.

This chain connects TRBV28 to TRBJ2-1, with TRBD1 as a possible D gene (6 bases). Deletions cut 1 base from V and 4 bases from J, with 14 bases between. This CDR3 has 16 amino acids. Germline CDR1 is MDHEN and CDR2 is SYDVKM. The CDR3 coding sequence is TGTGCCAGCAGTTTATCCGGGACACTTGTTTACAATGAGCAGTTCTTC. Protein sequence: CASSLSGTLVYNEQFF.

The chain couples TRBV7-9 to TRBJ2-5; 7 bases fit TRBD2. The CDR3 is 13 amino acids. In germline, CDR1 is SEHNR, CDR2 FQNEAQ (reference sequence). Germline trimming cut 4 bases from V and 3 bases from J; bases unmatched to any gene: 2. For the CDR3, the DNA is TGTGCCAGCAGCTCCGGACTAGAAGAGACCCAGTACTTC. Translation gives CASSSGLEETQYF.

The V gene is TRBV19, the J gene TRBJ2-1; 9 bases are shared with TRBD1. The CDR3 contains 16 residues. With V trimmed by 7 bases and J by 6 bases, 13 bases remained unmatched. Germline V gene lookup returns CDR1 LNHDA and CDR2 SQIVND (reference sequence). The CDR3, as DNA: TGTGCCAGTAATAAACCTCCGGGACAGGGCTTCAATGAGCAGTTCTTC. Translating gives CASNKPPGQGFNEQFF.